Below, 30 T cell receptor beta chains from the same sample are listed, as sequenced in a study of tumor-infiltrating lymphocytes in primary liver carcinoma. It was from 20-30 mg of unsorted bulk tissue that RNA and DNA were co-extracted. Researchers generated TCR beta cDNA from approximately 450 ng of total RNA, relying on a constant-region primer. Three nested multiplex PCR rounds, a slightly modified ARM-PCR, produced the libraries for TCR beta. It was with TRBV1-TRBV30 forward primers and a C-beta reverse primer that the first two PCR rounds were run, at approximately 10 cycles each. TCRdb reprocessed the multiplex PCR reads with MiXCR, giving one entry per CDR3 protein. The sample contains 100,000 to 150,000 distinct CDR3 sequences, around 60% of which appear only once. Sequenced material: liver tumor tissue from sampling region 1. Subset given: tumor region T1, superior pole. These receptors all stem from a woman in her sixties with primary liver carcinoma and hepatitis B virus infection.

About this clonotype itself: This clone may be a read error of a much larger clone one base away. The chain has TRBV6-2 or TRBV6-3 and TRBJ2-7; TRBD1 matches at 10 bases. The CDR3 spans 16 residues. V trimming: 4 bases; J trimming: 2 bases; junction bases outside the gene matches: 8. CDR1 is MNHEY and CDR2 is SVGEGT in the germline V gene. CDR3 amino acids: CASSSSGTGVPYEQYF. The CDR3 DNA reads TGTGCCAGCAGTTCGAGCGGGACAGGGGTGCCCTACGAGCAGTACTTC.

This clonotype was detected a few times. Just one base apart from a much larger clone, this may be a read error. The CDR3 reads CASSSSPSGRNTGELFF. CDR3 nucleotide sequence: TGCGCCAGCAGCTCGTCCCCTAGCGGCCGGAACACCGGGGAGCTGTTTTTT. V usage is TRBV5-1 and J usage is TRBJ2-2; 7 nucleotides align to TRBD2. V trimming: 3 bases; J trimming: 1 base; junction bases outside the gene matches: 9. The germline gives CDR1 SGHRS, CDR2 YFSETQ. This CDR3 contains 17 residues.

This chain links TRBV11-2 with TRBJ1-1; D not certain. CDR3 size: 14 residues. The V end was cut by 1 base, the J end by 6 bases, with 12 bases between. Germline CDR1 reads SGHAT; CDR2 reads FQNNGV. CDR3 sequence reads: CASSLVRENAEAFF. The CDR3 coding sequence is TGTGCCAGCAGCTTAGTGCGGGAGAATGCTGAAGCTTTCTTT.

J is TRBJ2-7 and V is TRBV29-1, with TRBD1 as a possible D gene (7 bases). This CDR3 comprises 16 residues. V was pared by 5 bases and J by 3 bases, with 23 bases between. Germline-derived CDR1 and CDR2 are SQVTM and ANQGSEA. The CDR3 DNA reads TGCAGCGTTCAGGGGGGACATCATAAGGGAGTCTACGAGCAGTACTTC. Translating gives CSVQGGHHKGVYEQYF.

Notes on this clonotype: This likely comes from a read error, as the CDR3 has no conserved phenylalanine or tryptophan at its end. This chain joins TRBV7-2 and TRBJ2-1; no clear D gene. V lost 3 bases to trimming and J lost 9 bases, with 15 bases between them. The CDR3 length is 14 residues. Germline values: CDR1 SGHTA, CDR2 FQGNSA. The CDR3 DNA is TGTGCCAGCAGCTTGACAATAGACCGAGGTGAGCAGTTCTAC. Protein sequence: CASSLTIDRGEQFY.

Concerning this clonotype: The CDR3 carries no conserved terminal phenylalanine or tryptophan, so it likely arises from a read error. J is TRBJ2-7 and V is TRBV6-6; D call uncertain. The CDR3 sequence is 15 residues long. V lost 6 bases, J lost 2 bases, and 17 bases lay in between. Germline V gene lookup returns CDR1 MNHNY and CDR2 SVGAGI (reference sequence). The CDR3 coding sequence is TGTGCCAGCAGCCTTGACAAGTTGGCCCCCTACGAGCAGTACTTG. Amino acids: CASSLDKLAPYEQYL.

The chain combines TRBV12-3 or TRBV12-4 with TRBJ2-5; 8 nucleotides agree with TRBD2. Trimming removed 6 bases from V and 3 bases from J; junction bases left unmatched: 6. This CDR3 is built from 14 residues. CDR3 nucleotide sequence: TGTGCCAGCAGCCCGTTTAGCGGGAAAGAGACCCAGTACTTC. Its translation is CASSPFSGKETQYF.

At least ten counts were recorded for this clonotype. V usage is TRBV4-1 and J usage is TRBJ2-5; TRBD2 matches 9 bases. Germline V gene sequence: CDR1 MGHRA, CDR2 YSYEKL. J was trimmed by 5 bases and V by 4 bases; bases with no gene match: 5. The CDR3 contains 14 residues. The CDR3 sequence is CASSRQAGGETQYF. As DNA, the CDR3 is TGCGCCAGCAGCCGTCAGGCGGGAGGGGAGACCCAGTACTTC.

To note about this clonotype: Being one base from a much bigger clone, this may be a read error. The gene calls are TRBV4-2 and TRBJ1-1; a possible D gene is TRBD1 (6 bases). There are 15 residues in the CDR3. Germline CDR1 LGHNA, CDR2 YNFKEQ. The CDR3 DNA follows: TGTGCCAGCAGCCAAGGGGCAGGGGTCGTCACTGCAGCTTTCTTT. This gives the protein CASSQGAGVVTAAFF.

The J gene is TRBJ2-1, the V gene TRBV5-4, with 7 bases aligning to TRBD1. The J segment lost 9 bases and the V segment lost 4 bases, leaving 13 bases of the junction unmatched. The CDR3 covers 15 residues. CDR1 is SGHNT and CDR2 is YYREEE in the germline V gene (reference sequence). CDR3 sequence reads: CASSPRTGRSVEQFF. CDR3 nucleotides: TGTGCCAGCAGCCCTAGGACAGGAAGGTCTGTTGAGCAGTTCTTC.

On this clonotype itself: One end of the junction fails to match germline, which may point to a read error. V and J are TRBV11-3 and TRBJ1-5, with TRBD1 matching 7 bases. The CDR3 covers 18 residues. CDR1 is SGHNT and CDR2 is YENEEA in the germline V gene. The CDR3, as DNA: TGTGCCGGCAGCTCCCTACCACCCAGGACAGGTGGCAATCAGCCCCAGCATTTT. It is translated as CAGSSLPPRTGGNQPQHF.

This rearrangement joins TRBV7-9 to TRBJ1-2; 7 bases are a match to TRBD1. In germline, CDR1 is SEHNR, CDR2 FQNEAQ (reference sequence). V lost 2 bases to trimming and J lost 3 bases; unmatched junction nucleotides: 6. This CDR3 is built from 15 residues. The DNA of the CDR3 is TGTGCCAGCAGCTTACAGGGGGGGCGGGACTATGGCTACACCTTC. This translates into CASSLQGGRDYGYTF.

There are a few counts of this clonotype. One junction end disagrees with the germline gene, perhaps due to a read error. The rearrangement joins TRBV11-3 to TRBJ2-1, with 11 bases that match TRBD1. This CDR3 region has 16 residues. Germline lookup yields CDR1 SGHNT and CDR2 YENEEA. CDR3 sequence: CASSSDGQGAVNDQFF. CDR3 in DNA: TGTGCCAGCAGCTCAGACGGACAGGGGGCGGTTAATGACCAGTTCTTC. The full variable domain, completed using reference TRBV11-3 and TRBJ2-1, is EAGVVQSPRYKIIEKKQPVAFWCNPISGHNTLYWYLQNLGQGPELLIRYENEEAVDDSQLPKDRFSAERLKGVDSTLKIQPAELGDSAVYLCASSSDGQGAVNDQFFGPGTRLTVL.

About this clonotype: This likely comes from a read error, as the CDR3 has no conserved phenylalanine or tryptophan at its end. The chain has TRBV11-2 and TRBJ2-2; D possibly uses TRBD1 or TRBD2 (5 bases each). The V gene's germline CDR1 is SGHAT and CDR2 FQNNGV. The CDR3 sequence is 17 residues long. The CDR3 nucleotides read TGTGCCAGCAGCTTAGACCCCGAAGGGGCGAACACCGGGGATCTGTTTTCT. Its protein is CASSLDPEGANTGDLFS.

A note on this clonotype: A clone one base away is much larger, so this may be a read error. J is TRBJ2-3 and V is TRBV4-1, with 7 bases identical to TRBD2. J lost 4 bases, V lost 3 bases, and 10 bases had no gene match. CDR1 is MGHRA, CDR2 YSYEKL, per germline. The CDR3 runs to 16 residues. The CDR3 nucleotides read TGCGCCAGCAGCCATTCCGGGACTAAGGGGCCAGATACGCAGTATTTT. Its translation: CASSHSGTKGPDTQYF.

In the case of this clonotype: The conserved phenylalanine or tryptophan normally closing the CDR3 is absent here, so this likely arose from a read error. Because the CDR3's place on the DNA is in doubt, the DNA is left out and the CDR3 is given as listed by TCRdb. V and J are TRBV11-1 and TRBJ2-2; the table's D call TRBD2 went unverified against the DNA. The CDR3 totals 15 residues, both ends included. Germline V gives CDR1 SGHAT, CDR2 FQDESV (reference sequence). The CDR3 here is CASSLRAGGSGELLS.

Details on this clonotype: Being one base from a much bigger clone, this may be a read error. The chain has TRBV6-6 and TRBJ1-2; D might be TRBD1 (6 bases). Per the germline V gene, CDR1 is MNHNY and CDR2 is SVGAGI (reference sequence). This CDR3 has 12 residues. The CDR3 spells CVSSSQGSGYTF. In DNA form, the CDR3 reads TGTGTCAGCAGTTCTCAGGGGTCTGGCTACACCTTC.

A remark on this clonotype: This CDR3 is missing its conserved last phenylalanine or tryptophan, likely due to a read error. The chain is built from TRBV4-2 and TRBJ2-3; 10 positions match TRBD2. Germline V gives CDR1 LGHNA, CDR2 YNFKEQ. With V trimmed by 0 bases and J by 4 bases, 4 bases remained unmatched. The CDR3 is made up of 16 amino acids. The CDR3 is CASSQELAGPSDTQYY. The CDR3 DNA reads TGTGCCAGCAGCCAAGAACTAGCGGGACCCTCAGATACGCAGTATTAT.

This clonotype was seen at least ten times. The gene calls are TRBV5-1 and TRBJ2-5, with 9 positions matching TRBD2. The CDR3 is 18 amino acids. J gave up 2 bases and V 0 bases, and 11 bases lay outside the gene matches. Germline CDR1 SGHRS, CDR2 YFSETQ. This CDR3 reads CASSLGLAGRAVQETQYF. CDR3 coding DNA: TGCGCCAGCAGCTTGGGGCTAGCGGGAAGGGCGGTACAAGAGACCCAGTACTTC.

About this clonotype itself: A much larger clone differs from this one at a single base, so this may be a read error. This sequence joins TRBV6-1 and TRBJ1-5; D is possibly TRBD1 (5 bases). The V gene lost 6 bases and the J gene lost 9 bases, with 12 bases spanning the gap. CDR3 length equals 12 residues. Germline CDR1 and CDR2: MNHNS and SASEGT. The CDR3 loop reads CASRGRSGPQHF. The CDR3 bases are TGTGCCAGCAGGGGACGGAGCGGGCCCCAGCATTTT.

The V and J genes are TRBV5-1 and TRBJ2-6; D remains ambiguous. This CDR3 contains 18 residues. V was clipped by 3 bases and J by 0 bases, with 16 bases between them. The germline CDR1 and CDR2 sequences are SGHRS and YFSETQ. CDR3 in DNA: TGCGCCAGCAGCTCTCCGGCAGGTTCAAGCTCTGGGGCCAACGTCCTGACTTTC. Its translation: CASSSPAGSSSGANVLTF.

Remarks on this clonotype: At one of its ends the junction is not consistent with the germline gene, which may arise from a read error. The chain couples TRBV6-1 to TRBJ1-6, with D possibly being TRBD1 (6 bases). The CDR3 has 15 residues. The germline V gene encodes CDR1 MNHNS and CDR2 SASEGT. For the CDR3, the DNA is TGTGCCAGCAGTGTTACAGGGTCGTATCATTCATCCCTCCACTTT. Protein sequence: CASSVTGSYHSSLHF.

Turning to this clonotype: Germline and junction disagree at one end, which may indicate a read error. The rearrangement links TRBV6-5 to TRBJ1-1, with D uncertain. The CDR3 covers 14 residues. Germline CDR1 is MNHEY and CDR2 is SVGAGI. The CDR3 bases are TGTGCCAGCAGGACCAGCCTGGGATCCACTGAAGCTTGCTTT. It specifies CASRTSLGSTEACF.

The rearrangement links TRBV5-1 to TRBJ1-3; 7 positions match TRBD1. Germline CDR1 is SGHRS and CDR2 is YFSETQ. With 7 bases clipped from V and 5 bases from J, the junction kept 9 bases outside the gene matches. CDR3 length equals 14 residues. CDR3 in amino acids: CASLTGTARNTIYF. DNA of the CDR3: TGCGCCAGCTTAACCGGGACAGCTAGAAACACCATATATTTT.

This clonotype was observed a handful of times. The chain employs TRBV25-1 and TRBJ2-5, with a possible D match to TRBD2 (5 bases). The CDR3 sequence is 14 residues long. Germline V gives CDR1 MGHDK, CDR2 SYGVNS. The V end lost 7 bases, the J end lost 2 bases, and 14 bases lay between the germline ends. The chain's CDR3 is CASTSVRAQETQYF. CDR3 DNA sequence: TGTGCCAGCACCTCCGTGAGGGCTCAAGAGACCCAGTACTTC.

This clonotype appeared many times. The gene calls are TRBV6-5 and TRBJ2-1; a weak D match, TRBD2 (6 bases). CDR3 size: 16 residues. The V gene lost 5 bases and the J gene lost 0 bases, with 14 bases spanning the gap. Germline-derived CDR1 and CDR2 are MNHEY and SVGAGI. CDR3 sequence: CASSGLGRSSYNEQFF. CDR3 coding DNA: TGTGCCAGCAGTGGTCTGGGGAGGAGCTCCTACAATGAGCAGTTCTTC.

Concerning this clonotype itself: Possible read error: a much larger clone is one base away. The chain has TRBV10-2 and TRBJ2-5, with D unresolved. Per germline, CDR1 WSHSY and CDR2 SAAADI. The CDR3 totals 14 residues. The CDR3 reads CASTESNRGETQYF. As DNA, the CDR3 is TGCGCCAGCACTGAGTCAAACAGAGGAGAGACCCAGTACTTC.

Ten or more counts support this clonotype. The genes are TRBV11-3 and TRBJ2-4; 14 nucleotides line up with TRBD2. Germline loops: CDR1 SGHNT, CDR2 YENEEA. The CDR3 runs to 18 residues. J lost 5 bases, V lost 5 bases, and 11 bases had no gene match. CDR3 DNA: TGTGCCAGCAGCCCGGCCCGACTAGCGGGAGGGTGGGAAAACATTCAGTACTTC. Protein: CASSPARLAGGWENIQYF. Supplemented by reference TRBV11-3 and TRBJ2-4, the full variable domain reads EAGVVQSPRYKIIEKKQPVAFWCNPISGHNTLYWYLQNLGQGPELLIRYENEEAVDDSQLPKDRFSAERLKGVDSTLKIQPAELGDSAVYLCASSPARLAGGWENIQYFGAGTRLSVL.

In its sample, this clonotype was seen many times. The chain is built from TRBV28 and TRBJ2-7, with a weak D call TRBD2 (6 bases). Germline values: CDR1 MDHEN, CDR2 SYDVKM. CDR3 length: 12 amino acids. V lost 2 bases to trimming and J lost 4 bases, with 6 bases between them. CDR3 region: CASSLGTYEQYF. The CDR3 DNA reads TGTGCCAGCAGTTTAGGGACTTACGAGCAGTACTTC.

The count of this clonotype is one. This chain joins TRBV19 and TRBJ1-1, with D maybe TRBD1 (5 bases). Germline CDR1 LNHDA, CDR2 SQIVND (reference sequence). The CDR3 is made up of 14 amino acids. CDR3 DNA sequence: TGTGTCGATACCCCGGTGACAGAGAGCACTGAAGCTTTCTTT. This translates into CVDTPVTESTEAFF.